This T cell receptor (beta chain) was recovered during a study of cytomegalovirus exposure and HLA in healthy donors. Overall study findings and caveats: The study designated roughly 160 TCR beta chains cytomegalovirus-associated. Among CMV-associated TCR beta chains, most appeared HLA-restricted in a later analysis. As was reported, the HLA-A and HLA-B alleles of most subjects were accurately predicted from TCR beta sequences. It was reportedly the case that the classifier diagnosed cytomegalovirus status with high specificity and sensitivity.

PCR used 60 Vbeta primers and 13 Jbeta primers. TCRdb's table, derived via immunoSEQ multiplex PCR, lists solely in-frame clones and lacks some. The sample shows fewer than 55,000 clones, around 67% of them seen only once. As regards this clone: Its matching antigen is unknown.

The CDR3 contains 15 residues. With 5 bases removed from V and 4 bases from J, the gap between germline ends came to 17 bases. Germline values: CDR1 SGHVS, CDR2 FQNEAQ. Sequencing was done on a sample of PBMCs. This TCR came from a woman aged 45-65 years in good health and CMV-seropositive. This sequence joins TRBV7-8 and TRBJ1-1; D possibly corresponds to TRBD1 (5 bases). In DNA, the CDR3 is TGTGCCAGCAGCCCCCGGGACTTCCTCTCCACTGAAGCTTTCTTT. It is translated as CASSPRDFLSTEAFF. The full variable domain, in which reference TRBV7-8 and TRBJ1-1 provide the parts outside the CDR3, is GAGVSQSPRYKVAKRGQDVALRCDPISGHVSLFWYQQALGQGPEFLTYFQNEAQLDKSGLPSDRFFAERPEGSVSTLKIQRTQQEDSAVYLCASSPRDFLSTEAFFGQGTRLTVV.